A single sample gave rise to the 2 T cell receptor beta chains below, sequenced in a study of blood T cells in healthy people across ages. Alongside a J-beta primer mix, a sample-barcoded 5' primer served in a second PCR lasting 7 to 11 cycles. TCRdb fed the 5' RACE reads into MiXCR, producing one record per CDR3 protein. The sample includes approximately 1,000,000 distinct CDR3 sequences, under 40% of them seen just once. What was sequenced was blood. These receptors came from a man aged 18 to 29 in good health.

The chain carries TRBV6-2 or TRBV6-3 and TRBJ1-1, with D uncertain. The CDR3 is made up of 13 amino acids. The germline V gene has CDR1 MNHEY and CDR2 SVGEGT. V was cut by 2 bases and J by 11 bases, with 15 bases left in between. The CDR3 sequence is CASSYGGRSDAFF. In DNA form, the CDR3 reads TGTGCCAGCAGTTACGGCGGGAGGTCGGATGCTTTCTTT.

The V gene is TRBV20-1, the J gene TRBJ2-5; D remains unclear. Germline values: CDR1 DFQATT, CDR2 SNEGSKA (reference sequence). Trimming removed 0 bases from V and 11 bases from J, with 10 bases in between. The CDR3 is made up of 11 amino acids. CDR3 sequence: CSARELYEQYF. CDR3 nucleotide sequence: TGCAGTGCTAGAGAATTGTATGAGCAGTACTTC.